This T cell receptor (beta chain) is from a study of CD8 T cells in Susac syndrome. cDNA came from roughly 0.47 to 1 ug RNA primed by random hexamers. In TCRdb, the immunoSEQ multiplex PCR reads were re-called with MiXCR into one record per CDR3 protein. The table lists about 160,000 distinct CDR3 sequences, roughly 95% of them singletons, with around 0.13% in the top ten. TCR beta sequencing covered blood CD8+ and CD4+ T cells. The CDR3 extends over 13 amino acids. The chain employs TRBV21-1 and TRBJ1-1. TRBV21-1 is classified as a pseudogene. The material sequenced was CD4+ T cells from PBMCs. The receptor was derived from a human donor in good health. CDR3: CASSKERDTEAFF. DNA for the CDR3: TGTGCCAGCAGCAAAGAGAGAGACACTGAAGCTTTCTTT.